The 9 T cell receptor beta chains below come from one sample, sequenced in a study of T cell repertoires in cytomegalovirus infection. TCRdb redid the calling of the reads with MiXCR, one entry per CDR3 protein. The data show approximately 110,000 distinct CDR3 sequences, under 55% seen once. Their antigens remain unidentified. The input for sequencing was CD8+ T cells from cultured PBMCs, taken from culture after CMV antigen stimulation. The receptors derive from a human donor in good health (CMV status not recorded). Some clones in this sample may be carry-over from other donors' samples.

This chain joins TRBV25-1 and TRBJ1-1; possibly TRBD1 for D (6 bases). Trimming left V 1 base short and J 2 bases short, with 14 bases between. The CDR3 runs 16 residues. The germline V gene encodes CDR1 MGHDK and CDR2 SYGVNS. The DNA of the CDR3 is TGTGCCAGCAGTGAATCTACAGGGTCGGTAAACACTGAAGCTTTCTTT. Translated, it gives CASSESTGSVNTEAFF.

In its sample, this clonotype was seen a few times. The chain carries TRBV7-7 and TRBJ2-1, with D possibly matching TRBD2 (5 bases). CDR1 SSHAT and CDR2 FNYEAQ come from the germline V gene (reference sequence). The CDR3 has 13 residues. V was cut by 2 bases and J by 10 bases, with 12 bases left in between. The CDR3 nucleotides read TGTGCCAGCAGCTTAAGCCCCGGGGAGGAGCAGTTCTTC. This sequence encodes CASSLSPGEEQFF.

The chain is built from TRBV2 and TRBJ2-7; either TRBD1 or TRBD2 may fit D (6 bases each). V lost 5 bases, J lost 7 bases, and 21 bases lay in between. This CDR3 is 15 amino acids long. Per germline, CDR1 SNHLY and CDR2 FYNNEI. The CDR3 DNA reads TGTGCCAGCAGTTATTTGGCGGGGACACCGTGGGAGCAGTACTTC. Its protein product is CASSYLAGTPWEQYF.

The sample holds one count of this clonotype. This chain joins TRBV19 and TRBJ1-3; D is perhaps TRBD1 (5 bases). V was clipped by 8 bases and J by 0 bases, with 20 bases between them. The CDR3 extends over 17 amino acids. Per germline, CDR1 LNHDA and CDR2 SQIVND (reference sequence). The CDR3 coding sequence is TGTGCCAGTGAGGGACCCCCCGACGGACGCTCTGGAAACACCATATATTTT. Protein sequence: CASEGPPDGRSGNTIYF.

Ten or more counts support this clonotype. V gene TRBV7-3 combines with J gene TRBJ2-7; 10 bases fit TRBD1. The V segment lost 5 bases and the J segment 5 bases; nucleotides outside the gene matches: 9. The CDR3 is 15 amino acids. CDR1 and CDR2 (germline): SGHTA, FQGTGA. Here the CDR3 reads CASSLGTGETHEQYF. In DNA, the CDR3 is TGTGCCAGCAGCCTAGGGACAGGGGAGACCCACGAGCAGTACTTC. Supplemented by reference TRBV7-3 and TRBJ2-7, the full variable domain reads GAGVSQTPSNKVTEKGKYVELRCDPISGHTALYWYRQSLGQGPEFLIYFQGTGAADDSGLPNDRFFAVRPEGSVSTLKIQRTERGDSAVYLCASSLGTGETHEQYFGPGTRLTVT.

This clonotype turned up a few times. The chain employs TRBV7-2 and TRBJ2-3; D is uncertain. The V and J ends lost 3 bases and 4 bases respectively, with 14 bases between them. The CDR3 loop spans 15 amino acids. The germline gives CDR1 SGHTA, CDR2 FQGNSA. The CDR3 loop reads CASSLSLRIPDTQYF. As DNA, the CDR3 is TGTGCCAGCAGCTTGAGCCTCAGAATCCCAGATACGCAGTATTTT.

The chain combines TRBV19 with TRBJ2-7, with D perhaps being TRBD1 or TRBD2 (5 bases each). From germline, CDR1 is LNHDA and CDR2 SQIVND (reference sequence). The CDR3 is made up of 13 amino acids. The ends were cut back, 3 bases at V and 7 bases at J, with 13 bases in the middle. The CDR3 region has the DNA TGTGCCAGTAGTATGGGACCGTTAAAAGAGCAGTACTTC. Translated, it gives CASSMGPLKEQYF.

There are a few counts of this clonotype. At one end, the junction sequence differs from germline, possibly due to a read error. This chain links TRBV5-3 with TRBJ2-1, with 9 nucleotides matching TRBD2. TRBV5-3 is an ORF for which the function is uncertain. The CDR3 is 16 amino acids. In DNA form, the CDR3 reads TGTGCCAGCAGCTCTAGCGGGGAGGTGGTATACAATGAGCAGTTCTTC. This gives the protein CASSSSGEVVYNEQFF.

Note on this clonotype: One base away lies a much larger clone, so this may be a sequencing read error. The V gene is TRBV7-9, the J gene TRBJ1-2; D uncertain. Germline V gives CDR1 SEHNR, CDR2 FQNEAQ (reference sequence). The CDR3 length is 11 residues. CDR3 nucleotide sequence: TGTGCCAGCAGCTTTGGCTATAGCTACACCTTC. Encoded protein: CASSFGYSYTF.